The 17 T cell receptor beta chains below all came from one sample that was sequenced in a study of blood T cells in healthy people across ages. Next came a second PCR, run for about 7 to 12 cycles, which used a sample-barcoded 5' primer along with a J-beta primer mix. One entry per CDR3 protein, called by TCRdb with MiXCR from the 5' RACE reads. In the table there are about 970,000 distinct CDR3 sequences, roughly half of which are singletons. The sample consisted of blood. The receptors shown here come from a woman aged 60-70 years in good health.

The rearrangement joins TRBV30 to TRBJ2-5, with 8 bases lining up with TRBD1. The CDR3 contains 15 residues. Germline-derived CDR1 and CDR2 are GTSNPN and SVGIG (reference sequence). V dropped 2 bases and J dropped 5; count of bases not matched to a gene: 10. For the CDR3, the DNA is TGTGCCTGGAGTTGGGGACAGGTCCCGTGGGAGACCCAGTACTTC. Encoded protein: CAWSWGQVPWETQYF.

V and J are TRBV12-3 or TRBV12-4 and TRBJ2-5; TRBD1 aligns across 8 bases. Losses at the gene ends were 5 bases for V and 2 bases for J; bases not matched to a gene: 7. CDR3 length equals 15 residues. The CDR3 loop reads CASSLPWTGQETQYF. The CDR3 DNA reads TGTGCCAGCAGTCTACCGTGGACAGGGCAAGAGACCCAGTACTTC.

This clonotype was seen a few times. This chain connects TRBV28 to TRBJ2-3; 8 bases match TRBD2. Per germline, CDR1 MDHEN and CDR2 SYDVKM. The CDR3 consists of 14 residues. V gave up 6 bases and J gave up 3 bases; unmatched junction bases: 5. The CDR3 loop reads CASRRRGGTDTQYF. CDR3 sequence (DNA): TGTGCCAGCAGACGCCGGGGGGGTACAGATACGCAGTATTTT. Complete variable domain (other parts from reference TRBV28 and TRBJ2-3): DVKVTQSSRYLVKRTGEKVFLECVQDMDHENMFWYRQDPGLGLRLIYFSYDVKMKEKGDIPEGYSVSREKKERFSLILESASTNQTSMYLCASRRRGGTDTQYFGPGTRLTVL.

CDR3 DNA: TGCGCCAGCAGCGCACAGGGGTGGTACGAGCAGTACTTC. This encodes CASSAQGWYEQYF. This chain uses TRBV5-1 with TRBJ2-4; 7 nucleotides match TRBD1. The assigned J gene may be wrong: the sequence end matches TRBJ2-7 better. Per the germline V gene, CDR1 is SGHRS and CDR2 is YFSETQ. The CDR3 sequence is 13 residues long.

The gene calls are TRBV3-1 and TRBJ2-3; possibly TRBD2 for D (5 bases). In germline, CDR1 is LGHDT, CDR2 YNNKEL (reference sequence). CDR3 length equals 16 residues. With 2 bases removed from V and 0 bases from J, the gap between germline ends came to 12 bases. CDR3 amino acids: CASSQTAVFSTDTQYF. In DNA, the CDR3 is TGTGCCAGCAGCCAAACAGCGGTTTTTAGCACAGATACGCAGTATTTT.

This clonotype has just a few counts. This rearrangement joins TRBV7-2 to TRBJ2-5; D remains unclear. V was pared by 1 base and J by 2 bases, with 5 bases between. The CDR3 runs to 13 residues. Germline CDR1 reads SGHTA; CDR2 reads FQGNSA. In nucleotides, the CDR3 is TGTGCCAGCAGCTTAGTTGCGCAAGAGACCCAGTACTTC. Translation: CASSLVAQETQYF.

This chain joins TRBV20-1 and TRBJ2-7; TRBD2 matches 11 bases. Per germline, CDR1 DFQATT and CDR2 SNEGSKA (reference sequence). This CDR3 comprises 16 residues. Unmatched junction bases numbered 16, after V lost 5 bases and J lost 7 bases. Written as DNA, the CDR3 is TGCAGTGCTCCCCAGGGGCGGCTAGCGGGAGGTGGTGAGCAGTACTTC. Amino acids: CSAPQGRLAGGGEQYF.

The V and J genes are TRBV11-1 and TRBJ2-5, with a tentative D call TRBD2 (5 bases). The CDR3 covers 14 residues. V dropped 5 bases and J dropped 4 bases, with 14 bases sitting between them. Germline CDR1 and CDR2: SGHAT and FQDESV (reference sequence). CDR3 amino acids: CASSARGNRETQYF. For the CDR3, the DNA is TGTGCCAGCAGCGCACGGGGTAATAGAGAGACCCAGTACTTC.

V gene TRBV28 combines with J gene TRBJ2-7, with 9 bases lining up with TRBD1. V shed 5 bases, J shed 6 bases, and the junction held 8 bases outside the gene matches. The CDR3 loop spans 14 amino acids. CDR1 MDHEN and CDR2 SYDVKM come from the germline V gene. This CDR3 reads CASSTTDRGTEQYF. DNA for the CDR3: TGTGCCAGCAGTACAACCGACAGGGGGACCGAGCAGTACTTC.

V and J are TRBV6-5 and TRBJ1-2, with D possibly matching TRBD1 (5 bases). CDR3 length equals 12 residues. V was trimmed by 9 bases and J by 8 bases, leaving 16 bases between them. Germline CDR1 reads MNHEY; CDR2 reads SVGAGI. This CDR3 is CASSNRGGGYTF. The CDR3, as DNA: TGTGCCAGTAGTAATAGGGGTGGCGGCTACACCTTC.

The CDR3 here is CASSPQVGELPTDTQYF. Written as DNA, the CDR3 is TGTGCCAGCAGCCCGCAGGTGGGGGAGTTACCCACAGATACGCAGTATTTT. The chain employs TRBV7-2 and TRBJ2-3, with D perhaps matching TRBD1 or TRBD2 (5 bases each). Trimming stripped 5 bases from V and 2 bases from J, with 20 bases between. There are 17 residues in the CDR3. CDR1 is SGHTA and CDR2 is FQGNSA in the germline V gene.

The chain employs TRBV28 and TRBJ2-3; 8 bases align to TRBD2. The CDR3 is 12 amino acids. Germline V lookup: CDR1 MDHEN, CDR2 SYDVKM. Unmatched junction bases numbered 5, after V lost 10 bases and J lost 5 bases. CDR3 nucleotide sequence: TGTGCCATCGGGAGGGGGGAAGATACGCAGTATTTT. It yields the protein CAIGRGEDTQYF.

This clonotype came up a few times. This chain links TRBV12-3 or TRBV12-4 with TRBJ1-2; D gene ambiguous. Trimming pared 1 base from V and 4 bases from J, leaving 7 bases between. CDR3 length equals 13 residues. The CDR3 region is CASSLVRIYGYTF. The CDR3 coding sequence is TGTGCCAGCAGTTTAGTCAGAATCTATGGCTACACCTTC.

This clonotype was seen a handful of times. A much more abundant neighbour one base away suggests this may be a read error. The chain combines TRBV3-1 with TRBJ2-7; TRBD1 agrees at 8 bases. V gave up 4 bases and J gave up 5 bases; unmatched junction bases: 7. The CDR3 is 14 residues long. From germline, CDR1 is LGHDT and CDR2 YNNKEL (reference sequence). CDR3 sequence reads: CASSRDRTRDEQYF. The CDR3 bases are TGTGCCAGCAGCCGGGACAGGACGCGCGACGAGCAGTACTTC.

The rearrangement joins TRBV7-2 to TRBJ2-2; 7 bases match TRBD1. This CDR3 has 17 residues. The V gene's germline CDR1 is SGHTA and CDR2 FQGNSA. V gave up 5 bases and J gave up 4 bases; unmatched junction bases: 13. CDR3 DNA sequence: TGTGCCAGCAGCAAACCCCTCCCGGGACAGCCCACCGGGGAGCTGTTTTTT. This translates into CASSKPLPGQPTGELFF.

Turning to this clonotype: A read error may be the cause here, since a much bigger clone is one base away. The chain employs TRBV20-1 and TRBJ2-5; no clear D. The last part of the DNA fits TRBJ2-1 better; the J call may be wrong. Germline CDR1 is DFQATT and CDR2 is SNEGSKA (reference sequence). The CDR3 consists of 12 residues. CDR3 bases: TGCAGTGTCGCGTACCTCCAAGAGACCCAGTTCTTC. Its protein product is CSVAYLQETQFF.

This clonotype turned up a few times. This sequence joins TRBV28 and TRBJ2-7; TRBD1 agrees at 7 bases. Trimming cost V 3 bases and J 7 bases; bases outside gene matches: 21. Germline V gene sequence: CDR1 MDHEN, CDR2 SYDVKM. The CDR3 runs to 18 residues. CDR3 DNA: TGTGCCAGCAGTTTGAGATTGACAATACAGGCATCGGACAGGGAGCAGTACTTC. This codes for CASSLRLTIQASDREQYF. Looking up the rest from reference TRBV28 and TRBJ2-7 gives the full variable domain: DVKVTQSSRYLVKRTGEKVFLECVQDMDHENMFWYRQDPGLGLRLIYFSYDVKMKEKGDIPEGYSVSREKKERFSLILESASTNQTSMYLCASSLRLTIQASDREQYFGPGTRLTVT.